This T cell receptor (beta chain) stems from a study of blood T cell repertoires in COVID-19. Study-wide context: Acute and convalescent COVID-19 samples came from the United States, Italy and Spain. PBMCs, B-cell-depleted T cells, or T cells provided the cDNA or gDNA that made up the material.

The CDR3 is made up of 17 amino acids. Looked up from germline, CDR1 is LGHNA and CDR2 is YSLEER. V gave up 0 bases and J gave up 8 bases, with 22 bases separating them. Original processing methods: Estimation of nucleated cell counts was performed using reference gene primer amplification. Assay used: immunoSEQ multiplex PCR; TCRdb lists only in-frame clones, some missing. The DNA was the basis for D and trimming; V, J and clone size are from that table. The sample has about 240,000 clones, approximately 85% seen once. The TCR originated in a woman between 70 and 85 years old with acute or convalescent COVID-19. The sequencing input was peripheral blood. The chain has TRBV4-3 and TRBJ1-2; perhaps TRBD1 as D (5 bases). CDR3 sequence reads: CASSQDPLWTSPEGYTF. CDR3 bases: TGCGCCAGCAGCCAAGACCCCCTCTGGACATCGCCGGAGGGCTACACCTTC.